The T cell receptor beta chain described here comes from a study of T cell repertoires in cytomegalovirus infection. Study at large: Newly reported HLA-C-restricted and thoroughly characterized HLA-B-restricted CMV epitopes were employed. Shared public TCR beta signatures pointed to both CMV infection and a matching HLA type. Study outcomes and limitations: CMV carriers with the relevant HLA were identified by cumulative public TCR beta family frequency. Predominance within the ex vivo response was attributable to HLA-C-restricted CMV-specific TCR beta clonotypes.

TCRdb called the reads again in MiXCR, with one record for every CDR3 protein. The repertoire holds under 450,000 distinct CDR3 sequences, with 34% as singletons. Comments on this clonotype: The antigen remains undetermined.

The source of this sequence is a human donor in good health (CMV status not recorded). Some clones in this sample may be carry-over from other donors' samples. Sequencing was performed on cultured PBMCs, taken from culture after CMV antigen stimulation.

For the CDR3, the DNA is TGTGCCAGCAGCCAAGCGGTAGCGGGAAACACCGGGGAGCTGTTTTTT. Translating gives CASSQAVAGNTGELFF. V gene TRBV3-1 combines with J gene TRBJ2-2, with TRBD2 matching over 8 bases. CDR3 length: 16 amino acids. Germline V CDR1 and CDR2: LGHDT, YNNKEL (reference sequence). The V and J ends lost 1 base and 2 bases, in that order; junction bases with no gene match: 3.